This T cell receptor beta chain is from a study of T cells in Graves' hyperthyroidism and ophthalmopathy. The CDR3 totals 14 residues. V lost 5 bases and J lost 5, with 13 bases in between. In its sample, this clonotype was seen many times. Its antigen is unknown. General study findings and limits: Blood samples included most of the expanded thyroid clonotypes exceeding 0.001.

Using RNA transcripts as the source, TCR beta CDR3 regions were amplified. HTBI primers were the set used in a first-round RT-PCR of the TCR CDR3. Each CDR3 protein gets one entry after TCRdb re-called the multiplex PCR reads with MiXCR. This table holds 300,000 to 450,000 distinct CDR3 sequences, approximately 17% found once. Sequencing used blood. This TCR was sampled from a man younger than 35 with Graves' ophthalmopathy. The rearrangement joins TRBV12-3 or TRBV12-4 to TRBJ1-5; D is ambiguous. The CDR3 DNA follows: TGTGCCAGCAGTAAGACCGACGGGTATCAGCCCCAGCATTTT. Encoded protein: CASSKTDGYQPQHF.